The rows below give T cell receptor beta chains drawn from one sample of a study of post-analysis software for immune sequencing data. TCRdb reprocessed the PCR reads with MiXCR, giving one entry per CDR3 protein. The data show around 150,000 distinct CDR3 sequences, with 35% to 40% seen just once and under 30% held by the top ten. The specimen was blood, collected after autologous hematopoietic stem cell transplantation. The receptors stem from a girl between 10 and 17 years old with multiple sclerosis. CDR3s leave out the opening cysteine and the closing phenylalanine or tryptophan. Each record gives: V gene, CDR3 protein.

V gene: TRBV29-1; CDR3 protein: SVAQGGSHYEQY
V gene: TRBV20-1; CDR3 protein: SAKEDFNSPLH
V gene: TRBV12-3/TRBV12-4; CDR3 protein: ASSFRTGLREQY
V gene: TRBV4-1; CDR3 protein: ASSHTGTGGADTQY
V gene: TRBV9; CDR3 protein: ASSVLRRSPGTVTDTQY
V gene: TRBV29-1; CDR3 protein: SVDGGTYNEQF
V gene: TRBV6-1; CDR3 protein: ASPLFPEAF
V gene: TRBV4-1; CDR3 protein: ASSQEGGNNEQY
V gene: TRBV7-9; CDR3 protein: ASSRTSGASHEQF
V gene: TRBV28; CDR3 protein: ASTPGQHNSPLH
V gene: TRBV6-2/TRBV6-3; CDR3 protein: ASSSNSYEQY
V gene: TRBV29-1; CDR3 protein: SVEGDRLYQEAQY
V gene: TRBV6-5; CDR3 protein: ASSYSILAGAILPTANEQF
V gene: TRBV5-1; CDR3 protein: ASSLVADEQY
V gene: TRBV6-6; CDR3 protein: ASSRDYRDNTYEQY
V gene: TRBV9; CDR3 protein: AGSVEAYNYGYT
V gene: TRBV28; CDR3 protein: ASRGQRKNTEAF
V gene: TRBV6-5; CDR3 protein: ASRGTDRGYT
V gene: TRBV12-3/TRBV12-4; CDR3 protein: ASRVRTGWGTGELF
V gene: TRBV5-4; CDR3 protein: ASSSDRGTEAF
V gene: TRBV6-5; CDR3 protein: ASSPVGPTYNEQF
V gene: TRBV11-2; CDR3 protein: ASSLLGGNTGELF
V gene: TRBV29-1; CDR3 protein: SASGGNYGYT
V gene: TRBV13; CDR3 protein: ASSAGQGAWDEQF